The 15 T cell receptor beta chains listed next were all sequenced from one sample in a study of T cell changes during pregnancy in multiple sclerosis. Profiled with immunoSEQ multiplex PCR; TCRdb holds only in-frame clones, not every one. Among some 31,000 clones listed, about 88% were seen once. The sequencing here drew on CD4+ T cells from peripheral blood mononuclear cells, taken in the second trimester of pregnancy. These receptors all come from a female donor in good health, enrolled as a control in a pregnancy study.

This clone was seen once. This rearrangement joins TRBV5-4 to TRBJ2-5; the D gene is possibly TRBD2 (6 bases). CDR1 is SGHNT and CDR2 is YYREEE in the germline V gene (reference sequence). Trimming stripped 0 bases from V and 7 bases from J, with 19 bases between. The length of the CDR3 is 16 residues. CDR3 region: CASSLGGTGGVVTQYF. CDR3 nucleotides: TGTGCCAGCAGCTTGGGGGGGACCGGGGGTGTGGTGACCCAGTACTTC.

The gene calls are TRBV10-1 and TRBJ2-1; 13 bases fit TRBD2. Looked up from germline, CDR1 is WNHNN and CDR2 is SYGVQD (reference sequence). CDR3 length: 15 residues. V lost 3 bases, J lost 7 bases, and 3 bases stayed unmatched. The CDR3 sequence is CASSDRTSGRNEQFF. The CDR3 nucleotides read TGCGCCAGCAGTGATAGGACTAGCGGGAGAAATGAGCAGTTCTTC.

V usage is TRBV10-3 and J usage is TRBJ1-2, with a tentative D call TRBD1 (6 bases). Per the germline V gene, CDR1 is ENHRY and CDR2 is SYGVKD. This CDR3 has 14 residues. V lost 3 bases, J lost 5 bases, and 13 bases lay in between. CDR3 sequence: CAISDTGTMYGYTF. The CDR3 coding sequence is TGTGCCATCAGTGATACAGGGACAATGTATGGCTACACCTTC.

The V gene is TRBV18, the J gene TRBJ1-1; possibly TRBD1 for D (6 bases). Trimming removed 1 base at V and 1 base at J, with 16 bases between. The CDR3 runs to 17 residues. CDR1 is KGHSH and CDR2 is LQKENI in the germline V gene. CDR3 DNA sequence: TGTGCCAGCTCACCACTGAATTCTGGACAGTCGAACACTGAAGCTTTCTTT. It is translated as CASSPLNSGQSNTEAFF.

This clone was counted once. The gene calls are TRBV30 and TRBJ1-5; 10 bases agree with TRBD1. Germline values: CDR1 GTSNPN, CDR2 SVGIG (reference sequence). This CDR3 has 16 amino acids. V lost 4 bases to trimming and J lost 2 bases; unmatched junction nucleotides: 8. CDR3: CAWTPTGTGGNQPQHF. The CDR3 DNA sequence: TGTGCCTGGACTCCTACCGGGACAGGGGGCAATCAGCCCCAGCATTTT.

V gene TRBV6-1 combines with J gene TRBJ2-3; 12 nucleotides line up with TRBD2. CDR3 length: 17 residues. The germline V gene has CDR1 MNHNS and CDR2 SASEGT. After removal of 4 bases from V and 3 bases from J, the junction contained 8 bases not matched to a gene. Here the CDR3 DNA reads TGTGCCAGCAGTGCCCGGACTAGCGGGATTAATACAGATACGCAGTATTTT. This sequence encodes CASSARTSGINTDTQYF.

Only a few counts were recorded for this clone. The gene calls are TRBV30 and TRBJ1-1, with D unresolved. V was shortened by 8 bases and J by 0 bases, with 13 bases between the two germline ends. CDR1 is GTSNPN, CDR2 SVGIG, per germline (reference sequence). There are 13 residues in the CDR3. The chain's CDR3 is CATRRLVNTEAFF. The CDR3, as DNA: TGTGCCACGAGGCGACTCGTGAACACTGAAGCTTTCTTT.

V and J are TRBV7-2 and TRBJ1-5; TRBD1 is a possible D gene (6 bases). This CDR3 contains 13 residues. Germline V gene data show CDR1 as SGHTA and CDR2 as FQGNSA. V was shortened by 8 bases and J by 1 base, with 9 bases between the two germline ends. The CDR3 DNA sequence: TGTGCCAGCGTACAGGGAAGCAATCAGCCCCAGCATTTT. Translation: CASVQGSNQPQHF.

This clone was observed a single time. The J gene is TRBJ1-3, the V gene TRBV6-5; D remains unclear. Germline CDR1 MNHEY, CDR2 SVGAGI. CDR3 length: 15 amino acids. V shed 0 bases and J shed 0 bases, with 6 bases lying between them. This chain's CDR3 is CASSYSTDSGNTIYF. CDR3 DNA: TGTGCCAGCAGTTACTCTACTGACTCTGGAAACACCATATATTTT.

The rearrangement joins TRBV5-1 to TRBJ1-1; D remains unclear. CDR1 is SGHRS, CDR2 YFSETQ, per germline. This CDR3 is 15 amino acids long. V was trimmed by 0 bases and J by 3 bases, leaving 12 bases between them. The CDR3 here is CASSLALIRDTEAFF. CDR3 DNA sequence: TGCGCCAGCAGCTTGGCCCTTATCCGGGACACTGAAGCTTTCTTT. The full variable domain, its missing parts supplied by reference TRBV5-1 and TRBJ1-1, is KAGVTQTPRYLIKTRGQQVTLSCSPISGHRSVSWYQQTPGQGLQFLFEYFSETQRNKGNFPGRFSGRQFSNSRSEMNVSTLELGDSALYLCASSLALIRDTEAFFGQGTRLTVV.

The chain employs TRBV30 and TRBJ1-1, with D unclear. V was cut by 2 bases and J by 6 bases, with 13 bases left in between. The CDR3 spans 13 residues. Germline CDR1 and CDR2: GTSNPN and SVGIG (reference sequence). In nucleotides, the CDR3 is TGTGCCTGGAGTCTGACGGGTCTTGCTGAAGCTTTCTTT. It codes for CAWSLTGLAEAFF.

The chain employs TRBV15 and TRBJ1-2; 7 bases match TRBD1. Germline V CDR1 and CDR2: LNHNV, YYDKDF (reference sequence). This CDR3 is built from 15 residues. J gave up 7 bases and V 3 bases, and 11 bases lay outside the gene matches. As DNA, the CDR3 is TGTGCCACCAGCAGGCCCGGGACAGTCACAGGTGGCTACACCTTC. Residues: CATSRPGTVTGGYTF. Full variable domain (missing parts from reference TRBV15 and TRBJ1-2): DAMVIQNPRYQVTQFGKPVTLSCSQTLNHNVMYWYQQKSSQAPKLLFHYYDKDFNNEADTPDNFQSRRPNTSFCFLDIRSPGLGDTAMYLCATSRPGTVTGGYTFGSGTRLTVV.

J is TRBJ2-7 and V is TRBV5-4; tentatively, D is TRBD2 (6 bases). The CDR3 is 13 amino acids. In germline, CDR1 is SGHNT, CDR2 YYREEE (reference sequence). The V gene lost 7 bases and the J gene lost 3 bases, with 14 bases spanning the gap. CDR3 nucleotide sequence: TGTGCCAGCGGCAGCGGCGGGATCTACGAGCAGTACTTC. This codes for CASGSGGIYEQYF.

The chain uses TRBV18 and TRBJ1-5; no firm D call. This CDR3 contains 14 residues. The germline V gene has CDR1 KGHSH and CDR2 LQKENI. V gave up 5 bases and J gave up 2 bases, with 10 bases separating them. CDR3 nucleotides: TGTGCCAGCTCAGGAGGGTCCCGCAATCAGCCCCAGCATTTT. Encoded protein: CASSGGSRNQPQHF. The variable domain in full, completed from reference TRBV18 and TRBJ1-5, reads NAGVMQNPRHLVRRRGQEARLRCSPMKGHSHVYWYRQLPEEGLKFMVYLQKENIIDESGMPKERFSAEFPKEGPSILRIQQVVRGDSAAYFCASSGGSRNQPQHFGDGTRLSIL.

The chain combines TRBV13 with TRBJ1-2; TRBD1 is a possible D gene (6 bases). This CDR3 has 14 residues. Germline loops: CDR1 PRHDT, CDR2 FYEKMQ (reference sequence). The V end lost 5 bases, the J end lost 5 bases, and 15 bases lay between the germline ends. The CDR3 loop reads CASSPEGGLYGYTF. CDR3 bases: TGTGCCAGCAGCCCCGAGGGGGGGCTATATGGCTACACCTTC.